This is a list of T cell receptor beta chains from one sample in a study of shared clonotypes between healthy human individuals. Assay used: immunoSEQ multiplex PCR; TCRdb lists only in-frame clones, some missing. The sample carries about 2 million clones, about 95% recorded once. The sample taken for sequencing was naive CD8+ T cells sorted from blood. These receptors all come from a man in his late teens or twenties in good health. CDR3s include the opening cysteine and the closing phenylalanine or tryptophan. D genes are given only for firm matches. The size of a clone is reported for some rows only, either as once, few or many, or as a class for expanded clones.

>TRBD1|NA|TRBV5-6|TRBJ2-1
CASTRTGTYNEQFF
TGTGCCAGCACCCGGACAGGGACTTACAATGAGCAGTTCTTC
>NA|NA|TRBV9|TRBJ2-1
CASSADYNEQFF
TGTGCCAGCAGCGCTGACTACAATGAGCAGTTCTTC
>NA|NA|TRBV2|TRBJ1-4
CASKPGLINEKLFF
TGTGCCAGCAAGCCGGGACTGATTAATGAAAAACTGTTTTTT
>NA|NA|TRBV19|TRBJ2-7
CASSVGSPYEQYF
TGTGCCAGTAGTGTTGGCAGCCCCTACGAGCAGTACTTC
>TRBD1|NA|TRBV7-9|TRBJ1-4
CASSSGDRGLLVEKLFF
TGTGCCAGCAGCTCCGGTGACAGGGGATTATTAGTGGAGAAACTGTTTTTT
>NA|NA|TRBV6-4|TRBJ2-7
CASSEPGPTEEQYF
TGTGCCAGCAGCGAACCCGGGCCCACAGAAGAGCAGTACTTC
>NA|NA|TRBV25-1|TRBJ1-1
CASSETGLNTEAFF
TGTGCCAGCAGTGAAACAGGGCTGAACACTGAAGCTTTCTTT
>NA|NA|TRBV6-5|TRBJ1-5
CASSYSEGNQPQHF
TGTGCCAGCAGTTACAGTGAAGGGAATCAGCCCCAGCATTTT
>TRBD2|NA|TRBV9|TRBJ2-3
CASSPRLAGVITDTQYF
TGTGCCAGCAGCCCAAGACTAGCGGGGGTAATCACAGATACGCAGTATTTT
>NA|once|TRBV4-1|TRBJ2-3
CASSQQSSTDTQYF
TGCGCCAGCAGCCAACAGTCTAGCACAGATACGCAGTATTTT
>TRBD1|NA|TRBV7-9|TRBJ2-1
CASSHWTGASNEQFF
TGTGCCAGCAGCCACTGGACAGGGGCTAGCAATGAGCAGTTCTTC
>NA|NA|TRBV4-1|TRBJ1-1
CASSQEEAGENTEAFF
TGCGCCAGCAGCCAAGAGGAGGCAGGAGAGAACACTGAAGCTTTCTTT
>TRBD1|NA|TRBV5-1|TRBJ1-1
CASSPGQGLNTEAFF
TGCGCCAGCAGCCCGGGACAGGGGTTAAACACTGAAGCTTTCTTT
>NA|NA|TRBV5-4|TRBJ2-1
CASIPESRNEQFF
TGTGCCAGCATACCCGAGTCGAGGAATGAGCAGTTCTTC
>NA|once|TRBV6-1|TRBJ1-6
CASSAGTEVYNSPLHF
TGTGCCAGCAGTGCCGGGACTGAGGTCTATAATTCACCCCTCCACTTT
>NA|few|TRBV5-1|TRBJ1-5
CASSLEGGNQPQHF
TGCGCCAGCAGCTTAGAAGGGGGAAATCAGCCCCAGCATTTT
>TRBD2|NA|TRBV7-2|TRBJ2-1
CASSDPGLLYNEQFF
TGTGCCAGCAGCGACCCGGGACTACTCTACAATGAGCAGTTCTTC
>TRBD2|NA|TRBV7-2|TRBJ2-1
CASSLGASGRTNEQFF
TGTGCCAGCAGCTTAGGGGCTAGCGGGAGGACCAATGAGCAGTTCTTC
>TRBD2|NA|TRBV30|TRBJ2-1
CAWSVGAGGPGNEQFF
TGTGCCTGGAGTGTCGGGGCGGGAGGGCCGGGCAATGAGCAGTTCTTC
>NA|NA|TRBV5-6|TRBJ2-7
CASSFQGSYEQYF
TGTGCCAGCAGCTTTCAGGGGTCCTACGAGCAGTACTTC
>NA|NA|TRBV27|TRBJ2-3
CASSLVGADTQYF
TGTGCCAGCAGTTTAGTGGGCGCAGATACGCAGTATTTT
>NA|NA|TRBV7-9|TRBJ2-4
CASSLGGQRNIQYF
TGTGCCAGCAGCTTAGGAGGCCAACGGAACATTCAGTACTTC
>TRBD2|NA|TRBV9|TRBJ2-1
CASSYGLAEYNEQFF
TGTGCCAGCAGCTACGGACTAGCGGAATACAATGAGCAGTTCTTC
>NA|once|TRBV5-5|TRBJ2-1
CASSFDRNNEQFF
TGTGCCAGCAGCTTCGACCGAAACAATGAGCAGTTCTTC
>NA|NA|TRBV5-4|TRBJ2-5
CASSEENQETQYF
TGTGCCAGCAGCGAGGAGAACCAAGAGACCCAGTACTTC
>TRBD1|NA|TRBV4-1|TRBJ1-1
CASSQTTGSIIVAFF
TGCGCCAGCAGCCAGACGACAGGGAGCATAATAGTGGCTTTCTTT
>TRBD1|NA|TRBV5-6|TRBJ2-1
CASSPDTRDSHNEQFF
TGTGCCAGCAGCCCCGACACCAGGGACAGCCACAATGAGCAGTTCTTC
>TRBD1|NA|TRBV5-1|TRBJ1-2
CASSTPGQGGPNYGYTF
TGCGCCAGCAGCACACCGGGACAGGGAGGGCCTAACTATGGCTACACCTTC